A selection of T cell receptor beta chains follows, all from one sample in a study of tumor and adjacent non-tumor tissue in lung cancer. TCRdb reprocessed the multiplex PCR reads with MiXCR, giving one entry per CDR3 protein. The top ten hold about 16% of the sample, which has about 85,000 distinct CDR3 sequences, about 66% seen once. Sequenced material: lung tumor tissue. Source of these receptors: a man between 65 and 80 years old with non-small cell lung cancer. CDR3s leave out the opening cysteine and the closing phenylalanine or tryptophan. D genes are given only for firm matches.

TRBV5-6,NA,ASSLRGGAAQQY
TRBV21-1,NA,ASSKAQGLAGARTGELF
TRBV28,NA,ASSKVRGRNEQY
TRBV11-2,TRBD2,ASRPTSGGNYNEQF
TRBV5-8,TRBD2,ASSARGGALGQETQY
TRBV28,NA,ASSESGNSNRPQH
TRBV20-1,TRBD1,SAWTGGVGELF
TRBV30,NA,AWSGDSAIYGYT
TRBV11-2,TRBD1,ASSPTGAVYGYT
TRBV4-1,TRBD2,VSSQPWGGYGELF
TRBV2,NA,ATIRDSKTYEQY
TRBV20-1,NA,SARSDRPVSTDTQY
TRBV11-2,TRBD1,TSSFRTGGIYEQY
TRBV6-5,NA,ASQWGRLKAF
TRBV28,NA,ASSLIYIIGYGYT
TRBV11-2,NA,AGSSDAVPAGELF
TRBV11-3,NA,ACSLDRQETQY
TRBV11-2,NA,ASSWQGTPDTQY
TRBV11-2,TRBD1,SISPNRGQTEAF
TRBV12-3/TRBV12-4,NA,TSRSSARADIQY
TRBV12-3/TRBV12-4,NA,ATSPAQGPYEQY
TRBV6-1,TRBD2,ASSGGLAGVKNIQY
TRBV11-1,TRBD1,ASSLGTGTNHPQH
TRBV4-2,NA,ASSQGTVNTGELF
TRBV28,NA,ASIGRQTYGYA
TRBV7-9,NA,ASSWGSTGELF
TRBV29-1,NA,SGVTPERTQY
TRBV15,TRBD2,ATSSAGRGISYDEQF
TRBV6-1,NA,ASYTTGSTEELF
TRBV11-2,NA,ASSSTSYTGELF
TRBV6-5,NA,ASSYRRGPTEAF
TRBV20-1,TRBD2,SAGSGGPGGYEQY
TRBV11-2,NA,ASSLFRKTQY
TRBV30,TRBD2,AWTLAGGDVNEQF
TRBV28,NA,ASSTPFGASFYSNQPQH
TRBV6-6,NA,ASSYSQGSAYNEQF
TRBV6-1,NA,ASRGSYETQY
TRBV20-1,NA,SVQGSSAYEQY
TRBV11-2,NA,ASSMAGTRVVTDTQY
TRBV29-1,TRBD2,SARLAANTGELF
TRBV11-3,NA,VSIPLNTWELF
TRBV20-1,TRBD2,SVRDGLAGKYEQY
TRBV29-1,NA,SVDIHNQDGYT
TRBV11-3,TRBD2,ASRGLAGELGETQY
TRBV6-5,TRBD1,ASRPGQGQWY
TRBV6-2/TRBV6-3,TRBD2,ASSYLGTSGGKDIQY
TRBV11-1,NA,ASNPGDTGGGELF
TRBV11-2,NA,ASSLDRTYMDDEQF
TRBV6-5,TRBD1,ASSYVAGGLNYQY
TRBV29-1,NA,SAGTPGLGETQY
TRBV4-1,NA,ASSPREGAPETQY
TRBV4-1,TRBD1,ASSQGGTGAGYT
TRBV11-1,NA,ASRGTTHEQY
TRBV6-1,TRBD2,ASSGTSGGYNEQF
TRBV29-1,NA,SPADTSSYNEQS
TRBV4-1,NA,ANSQEGSIGGGAFYNEQF
TRBV10-2,TRBD2,ASSAWGGMNTWELF